This T cell receptor beta chain was retrieved from a study of cytomegalovirus exposure and HLA in healthy donors. Whole-study findings and limits: In the analysis, some V segments, TRBV6-2 and TRBV6-3 included, were excluded as indistinguishable. For presence/absence analyses, sequencing depth was assumed to be roughly uniform across donors.

There was no recording of CMV serostatus for this donor. Germline-derived CDR1 and CDR2 are MNHNY and SVGAGI (reference sequence). V lost 7 bases, J lost 5 bases, and 6 bases stayed unmatched. This CDR3 has 14 residues. For this clone: Its target is unknown.

The PCR used 60 Vbeta and 13 Jbeta primers. Profiled with immunoSEQ multiplex PCR; TCRdb holds only in-frame clones, not every one. Of some 150,000 clones in the sample, 73% were seen once. The TCR originated in a human donor in good health. The specimen sequenced was PBMCs. The chain carries TRBV6-6 and TRBJ2-5, with TRBD1 identical over 11 bases. CDR3: CASTGQGAWETQYF. Written as DNA, the CDR3 is TGTGCCAGCACCGGACAGGGGGCCTGGGAGACCCAGTACTTC.